The 10 T cell receptor beta chains given below trace back to one sample, sequenced in a study of identical twins. TCRdb reprocessed the 5' RACE reads with MiXCR, giving one entry per CDR3 protein. The sample comprises approximately 700,000 distinct CDR3 sequences, roughly 6% of which are singletons, and 1.5% to 2% rests with the top ten. Sequencing used naive T cells sorted from blood. The receptors derive from a man between 18 and 29 years old in good health.

Only a few counts were recorded for this clonotype. The V and J genes are TRBV6-2 or TRBV6-3 and TRBJ2-7; D is ambiguous. Looked up from germline, CDR1 is MNHEY and CDR2 is SVGEGT. The CDR3 is 14 amino acids. The V and J ends lost 0 bases and 0 bases respectively, with 6 bases between them. CDR3: CASSYSGFSYEQYF. For the CDR3, the DNA is TGTGCCAGCAGTTACTCGGGGTTCTCCTACGAGCAGTACTTC.

The J gene is TRBJ2-3, the V gene TRBV30, with 9 nucleotides matching TRBD2. This CDR3 comprises 13 residues. V gave up 0 bases and J gave up 14 bases; unmatched junction bases: 9. In germline, CDR1 is GTSNPN, CDR2 SVGIG (reference sequence). The chain's CDR3 is CAWSVRREGYVYF. The DNA for the CDR3 is TGTGCCTGGAGTGTACGGCGGGAGGGATATGTGTATTTT.

This clonotype was found many times. The gene calls are TRBV29-1 and TRBJ1-1; 10 bases fit TRBD1. Germline assignment: CDR1 SQVTM and CDR2 ANQGSEA. The CDR3 is 13 residues long. J lost 3 bases, V lost 8 bases, and 6 bases had no gene match. The CDR3 sequence is CSIWTGGYTEAFF. The CDR3 bases are TGCAGCATTTGGACAGGGGGGTACACTGAAGCTTTCTTT.

This clonotype was observed many times. The V call is TRBV29-1, the J call TRBJ2-7, with TRBD2 identical over 9 bases. CDR3 length: 13 amino acids. Germline assignment: CDR1 SQVTM and CDR2 ANQGSEA. Trimming removed 6 bases from V and 4 bases from J; junction bases left unmatched: 7. The CDR3 DNA is TGCAGCGTCAAGGGACTAGCAGTGTACGAGCAGTACTTC. It specifies CSVKGLAVYEQYF.

This clonotype was detected ten times or more. The chain couples TRBV20-1 to TRBJ2-3; 7 nucleotides align to TRBD2. The germline CDR1 and CDR2 sequences are DFQATT and SNEGSKA (reference sequence). CDR3 length: 16 amino acids. The ends lost 6 bases at V and 0 bases at J; junction bases unmatched: 12. The CDR3 DNA follows: TGCAGTGCGCAGACGGTAGCTAGCGGAAGCACAGATACGCAGTATTTT. Translation gives CSAQTVASGSTDTQYF.

The CDR3 loop reads CASSPGLELFF. As DNA, the CDR3 is TGTGCCAGCAGTCCTGGGCTGGAGCTGTTTTTT. V usage is TRBV2 and J usage is TRBJ2-2; the D is unclear. V was trimmed by 5 bases and J by 10 bases, leaving 8 bases between them. Germline V gene lookup returns CDR1 SNHLY and CDR2 FYNNEI. This CDR3 spans 11 amino acids.

The sample holds many counts of this clonotype. The chain links TRBV12-3 or TRBV12-4 to TRBJ2-5; D not resolved. Trimming left V 6 bases short and J 7 bases short, with 9 bases between. This CDR3 contains 11 residues. CDR3 coding DNA: TGTGCCAGCAGCTATAGAGGGACCCAGTACTTC. Its protein product is CASSYRGTQYF.

This clonotype was seen a few times. The CDR3, as DNA: TGCAGCGTTGACCGGCTTGGTAACTATGGCTACACCTTC. Amino acid sequence: CSVDRLGNYGYTF. This chain uses TRBV29-1 with TRBJ1-2; D unclear. Per the germline V gene, CDR1 is SQVTM and CDR2 is ANQGSEA. V lost 3 bases to trimming and J lost 1 base, with 9 bases between them. This CDR3 spans 13 amino acids.

In this sample, this clonotype turned up a few times. CDR3 protein: CASSRDRRAFF. The CDR3, as DNA: TGCGCCAGCAGCAGGGACAGGAGGGCTTTCTTT. The chain uses TRBV5-1 and TRBJ1-1; TRBD1 matches at 8 bases. J lost 11 bases, V lost 4 bases, and 4 bases had no gene match. The V gene's germline CDR1 is SGHRS and CDR2 YFSETQ. This CDR3 has 11 amino acids.

The sample holds many counts of this clonotype. The chain links TRBV6-5 to TRBJ2-1; D unclear. Germline CDR1 MNHEY, CDR2 SVGAGI. The CDR3 length is 11 residues. Trimming took off 2 bases at V and 15 bases at J, with 11 bases between the two ends. CDR3 nucleotide sequence: TGTGCCAGCAGTTACAAGGGTACCGTGTTCTTC. Encoded protein: CASSYKGTVFF.